This entry concerns a single T cell receptor (beta chain). Vbeta (60) and Jbeta (13) primers were used in the PCR. Sequenced by immunoSEQ multiplex PCR; TCRdb stores in-frame clones only, minus some. The specimen's table records about 58,000 clones. These data are taken from a study of cytomegalovirus exposure and HLA in healthy donors. Germline CDR1 and CDR2: LNHDA and SQIVND (reference sequence). J was trimmed by 7 bases and V by 4 bases; bases with no gene match: 2. This CDR3 contains 13 residues. The sample taken for sequencing was PBMCs. The rearrangement links TRBV19 to TRBJ1-5; 9 bases agree with TRBD1. The sequence was obtained from a woman aged 18-29 years in good health and CMV-seronegative. CDR3 coding DNA: TGTGCCAGTAGTAGGGACAGGGACCAGCCCCAGCATTTT. Translation: CASSRDRDQPQHF.